Sequencing of this TCR beta chain was carried out in a study of blood T cell repertoires in COVID-19. The junction had 3 bases not matched to a gene; V was cut back by 6 bases and J by 0 bases. The CDR3 spans 15 residues. CDR1 is MNHNY, CDR2 SVGAGI, per germline (reference sequence). The data were produced by immunoSEQ multiplex PCR, yet TCRdb's version contains in-frame clones alone and is incomplete. The sample shows roughly 64,000 clones, approximately 70% of them seen only once. Sequencing was done on a sample of PBMCs or T cells enriched from blood (not recorded which). The sequence was obtained from a woman in her sixties who had been exposed to COVID-19. V usage is TRBV6-6 and J usage is TRBJ1-1; 11 bases are a match to TRBD1. The CDR3 coding sequence is TGTGCCAGCAGACGGACAGGGGGCATGAACACTGAAGCTTTCTTT. Its translation: CASRRTGGMNTEAFF.